This section outlines one TCR beta chain sequence together with its context. Its matching antigen is unknown. The data were taken from a study of CD4 T cells in relation to SARS-CoV-2 and coronaviruses. Study background: ViraFEST: approximately 10-day antigen culture of PBMCs, then TCR beta CDR3 sequencing. Whole-study results and caveats: The cross-reactivity analysis covered only spike protein, not other viral proteins.

Before the COVID-19 pandemic, during about 2011-2019, CD4+ T cells were taken from unexposed donors. Isolation of CD4+ T cells took place after less than twelve days in culture. As cell numbers allowed, unexposed-donor CD4+ T cells faced SARS-CoV-2 S/N and four cold-coronavirus spikes. TCRdb's copy holds only in-frame clones and misses some; the assay was immunoSEQ multiplex PCR. The data contain approximately 25,000 clones, around four fifths of them singletons. The TCR originated in a human donor in good health. The material sequenced was CD4+ T cells from PBMCs, cultured in vitro.

CDR3 bases: TGCGCCAGCAGCTCCGGGACAGCGACCTACGAGCAGTACTTC. Protein sequence: CASSSGTATYEQYF. V is TRBV5-1 and J is TRBJ2-7; 7 bases fit TRBD1. The J segment lost 2 bases and the V segment lost 3 bases, leaving 5 bases of the junction unmatched. This CDR3 contains 14 residues. Germline V gives CDR1 SGHRS, CDR2 YFSETQ.